What follows are 3 T cell receptor beta chains derived from one specimen sequenced in a study of PD-1 blockade in classical Hodgkin lymphoma (dated by TCRdb to between 2020 and 2021). The library was built by means of the immunoSEQ multiplex PCR assay. The clones in this table, taken by TCRdb from immuneACCESS, are in-frame only. Not every clone is retained; where verified, under half of the shortfall comes from an unresolved V gene, and the cause of the rest is unknown. This sample lists 47,000 or so clones; about three quarters were detected once. The top ten constitute approximately 11% of the sample. The label giving this sample's time point can be read as: cycle 1 day 1 (C1D1), immediately before nivolumab initiation. Relapse after autologous stem cell transplantation had occurred in all trial patients, and cohorts A, B and C were distinguished by prior brentuximab vedotin exposure. The material sequenced was peripheral blood mononuclear cells (PBMCs), taken at baseline. Source of these receptors: a human donor with classical Hodgkin lymphoma.

The CDR3 DNA follows: TGCGCCAGCAGCTTGGAGATTGACGAAATCTACACCTTC. Its protein product is CASSLEIDEIYTF. The chain couples TRBV5-1 to TRBJ1-2; D call uncertain. V shed 0 bases and J shed 10 bases, with 13 bases lying between them. The germline V gene has CDR1 SGHRS and CDR2 YFSETQ. The CDR3 contains 13 residues.

The J gene is TRBJ2-1, the V gene TRBV5-3; D uncertain. TRBV5-3 is an ORF, and what it does is uncertain. The length of the CDR3 is 13 residues. V lost 8 bases and J 3 bases, leaving 12 bases between the germline ends. The CDR3 region has the DNA TGTGCCAGTCATGGCCGGAGCTACAATGAGCAGTTCTTC. It encodes CASHGRSYNEQFF.

This clone was seen once. The V and J genes are TRBV6-5 and TRBJ1-1; D might be TRBD1 (6 bases). Germline CDR1 and CDR2: MNHEY and SVGAGI. V was cut by 4 bases and J by 4 bases, with 7 bases left in between. The CDR3 totals 12 residues. The CDR3 coding sequence is TGTGCCAGCAGTTTCAGGGGCACTGAAGCTTTCTTT. Translation: CASSFRGTEAFF.